This entry lists 3 T cell receptor beta chains sequenced from one sample in a study of shared clonotypes between healthy human individuals. Sequencing used immunoSEQ multiplex PCR; TCRdb keeps in-frame clones, though not all of them. The sample holds approximately 1.5 million clones, 95% to 99% seen once. Sequencing was carried out using naive CD4+ T cells sorted from blood. Subset in this sample: CD45RA+ positively selected. These receptors all come from a man aged 30 to 45 in good health.

Comment on this clone: This sample includes further DNA sequences coding for the same CDR3. This chain uses TRBV7-2 with TRBJ2-7; 8 nucleotides match TRBD1. CDR3 length: 14 residues. Germline lookup yields CDR1 SGHTA and CDR2 FQGNSA. Germline trimming cut 5 bases from V and 4 bases from J; bases unmatched to any gene: 7. CDR3 sequence: CASSPDRALYEQYF. DNA of the CDR3: TGTGCCAGCAGCCCGGACAGGGCTTTGTACGAGCAGTACTTC.

The chain uses TRBV10-3 and TRBJ2-7; possible D gene TRBD1, 6 bases. This CDR3 region has 14 residues. Germline V gene sequence: CDR1 ENHRY, CDR2 SYGVKD. The V and J ends lost 2 bases and 2 bases respectively, with 10 bases between them. CDR3 residues: CAISETGSAYEQYF. In DNA form, the CDR3 reads TGTGCCATCAGTGAGACAGGGTCGGCCTACGAGCAGTACTTC.

This chain uses TRBV6-5 with TRBJ2-1; TRBD2 aligns across 10 bases. The germline CDR1 and CDR2 sequences are MNHEY and SVGAGI. This CDR3 is built from 15 residues. V was pared by 6 bases and J by 10 bases, with 12 bases of the junction left unmatched. The CDR3 region has the DNA TGTGCCAGCAGCGGTAGCGGGAGGTCCTCGAAAGAGCAGTTCTTC. Its protein is CASSGSGRSSKEQFF.